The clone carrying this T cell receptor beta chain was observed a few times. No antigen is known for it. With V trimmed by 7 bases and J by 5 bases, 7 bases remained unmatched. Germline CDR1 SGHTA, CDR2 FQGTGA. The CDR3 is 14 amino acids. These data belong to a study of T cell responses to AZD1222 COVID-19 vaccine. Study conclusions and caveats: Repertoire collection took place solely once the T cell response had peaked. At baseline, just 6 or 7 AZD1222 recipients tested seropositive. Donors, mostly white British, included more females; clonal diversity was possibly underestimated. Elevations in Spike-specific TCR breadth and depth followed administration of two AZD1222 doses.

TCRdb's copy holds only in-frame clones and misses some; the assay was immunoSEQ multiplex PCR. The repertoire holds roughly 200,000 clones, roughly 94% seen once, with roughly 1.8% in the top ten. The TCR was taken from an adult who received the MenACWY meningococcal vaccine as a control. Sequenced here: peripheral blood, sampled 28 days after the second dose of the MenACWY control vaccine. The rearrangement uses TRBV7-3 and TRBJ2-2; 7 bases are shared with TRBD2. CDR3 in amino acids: CASKPGGGTGELFF. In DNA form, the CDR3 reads TGTGCCAGCAAGCCGGGAGGAGGAACCGGGGAGCTGTTTTTT.